Below, 23 T cell receptor beta chains from the same sample are listed, as sequenced in a study of regulatory T cells in long-lasting Graves disease (dated by TCRdb to the early 2020s). Receptor libraries were prepared by multiplex PCR. Instrument on record: Illumina HiSeq 4000. iRepertoire HTBI primers and Arm-PCR amplification of CDR3 regions were used to construct TCR beta libraries. TCRdb reprocessing: public reads trimmed at Q25 with fastp, clones called with MiXCR, in-frame beta chains kept. Every CDR3 protein is listed once, alongside the most common genes and DNA of its rows. The sample table holds over 500,000 distinct CDR3 sequences, of which 15% to 20% were seen once. The ten largest make up 9.5% to 15% of the sample. What the time point label conveys for this sample: newly diagnosed GD, antithyroid drugs for less than 3 months. RNA was extracted from PBMCs in TRIzol for both TCR sequencing and RNA sequencing.

These data are also associated with another study on T cells in Graves' hyperthyroidism and ophthalmopathy.

The sample here was peripheral blood mononuclear cells (PBMCs), taken at new diagnosis, from a patient treated with antithyroid drugs. These receptor sequences come from a man between 18 and 29 years old with Graves disease. Donor details come from another sample of the same person, matched by shared clones.

The V gene is TRBV5-1, the J gene TRBJ2-7; 8 bases agree with TRBD2. This CDR3 comprises 15 residues. V was pared by 6 bases and J by 5 bases, with 13 bases of the junction left unmatched. Germline V lookup: CDR1 SGHRS, CDR2 YFSETQ. The CDR3, as DNA: TGCGCCAGCAAAACTGTAGCGGGGTCTTATGACGAGCAGTACTTC. Protein: CASKTVAGSYDEQYF.

This clonotype has at least ten counts. CDR3 sequence: CASSSHRAGGTDTQYF. The DNA for the CDR3 is TGTGCCAGCAGCTCCCACAGGGCTGGTGGCACAGATACGCAGTATTTT. The chain has TRBV11-2 and TRBJ2-3; D is perhaps TRBD1 (6 bases). CDR3 length: 16 amino acids. V lost 4 bases, J lost 1 base, and 15 bases lay in between. Germline loops: CDR1 SGHAT, CDR2 FQNNGV.

The gene calls are TRBV5-1 and TRBJ1-2; 7 positions agree with TRBD1. The junction had 10 bases not matched to a gene; V was cut back by 5 bases and J by 6 bases. The CDR3 is made up of 14 amino acids. Per the germline V gene, CDR1 is SGHRS and CDR2 is YFSETQ. CDR3: CASRATGFRDGYTF. Here the CDR3 DNA reads TGCGCCAGCAGGGCGACAGGGTTCCGAGATGGCTACACCTTC.

There are a few counts of this clonotype. J is TRBJ1-2 and V is TRBV20-1; D remains ambiguous. The CDR3 has 11 residues. Germline values: CDR1 DFQATT, CDR2 SNEGSKA (reference sequence). Trimming pared 5 bases from V and 8 bases from J, leaving 12 bases between. CDR3 bases: TGCAGTGCTCACCGGACGGGCGGCTACACCTTC. It encodes CSAHRTGGYTF.

This clonotype showed up many times. V usage is TRBV7-9 and J usage is TRBJ2-1; no definite D call. The CDR3 length is 12 residues. Trimming removed 4 bases from V and 4 bases from J, with 5 bases in between. The germline V gene encodes CDR1 SEHNR and CDR2 FQNEAQ (reference sequence). The CDR3 sequence is CASSYGYNEQFF. The CDR3 DNA follows: TGTGCCAGCAGCTACGGATACAATGAGCAGTTCTTC. Full variable domain (outside the CDR3, taken from reference TRBV7-9 and TRBJ2-1): DTGVSQNPRHKITKRGQNVTFRCDPISEHNRLYWYRQTLGQGPEFLTYFQNEAQLEKSRLLSDRFSAERPKGSFSTLEIQRTEQGDSAMYLCASSYGYNEQFFGPGTRLTVL.

This clonotype came up many times. This sequence joins TRBV20-1 and TRBJ2-7; D gene ambiguous. Germline values: CDR1 DFQATT, CDR2 SNEGSKA (reference sequence). The CDR3 sequence is 13 residues long. The ends were cut back, 5 bases at V and 0 bases at J, with 11 bases in the middle. CDR3 region: CSAHETSSYEQYF. The CDR3 nucleotides read TGCAGTGCTCATGAGACGAGCTCCTACGAGCAGTACTTC.

This clonotype was seen at least ten times. The V gene is TRBV7-3, the J gene TRBJ2-3; TRBD1 might be the D (6 bases). The length of the CDR3 is 13 residues. V gave up 3 bases and J gave up 9 bases, with 13 bases separating them. CDR1 SGHTA and CDR2 FQGTGA come from the germline V gene. For the CDR3, the DNA is TGTGCCAGCAGCTTGGGCCCTCAGGGGACGCAGTATTTT. It yields the protein CASSLGPQGTQYF.

V usage is TRBV11-1 and J usage is TRBJ1-3; D unclear. Trimming took 6 bases from V and 4 from J, leaving 13 bases between them. The CDR3 has 14 residues. Germline assignment: CDR1 SGHAT and CDR2 FQDESV (reference sequence). Here the CDR3 DNA reads TGTGCCAGCAGTGAACCCGGTTGGGGAAACACCATATATTTT. Translating gives CASSEPGWGNTIYF.

This clonotype was picked up a small number of times. The chain joins TRBV29-1 to TRBJ2-1, with D perhaps TRBD1 (6 bases). From germline, CDR1 is SQVTM and CDR2 ANQGSEA. Deletions cut 8 bases from V and 7 bases from J, with 18 bases between. The CDR3 is 13 amino acids. CDR3 sequence: CSRSYGQFNEQFF. The CDR3 coding sequence is TGCAGCAGATCATATGGACAGTTTAATGAGCAGTTCTTC.

The table lists this clonotype with many counts. This chain uses TRBV30 with TRBJ2-1, with unresolved D. CDR3 length: 11 amino acids. Germline CDR1 is GTSNPN and CDR2 is SVGIG (reference sequence). V lost 2 bases to trimming and J lost 8 bases, with 7 bases between them. CDR3 bases: TGTGCCTGGAGTAATAGATATGAGCAGTTCTTC. As protein: CAWSNRYEQFF.

The V gene is TRBV10-3, the J gene TRBJ2-1; the match to TRBD2 covers 12 bases. This CDR3 has 16 amino acids. V gave up 7 bases and J gave up 5 bases; unmatched junction bases: 9. Germline CDR1 is ENHRY and CDR2 is SYGVKD. The CDR3 DNA reads as TGTGCCATCAAGCGAGCGCCTAGCGGGAGGGACAATGAGCAGTTCTTC. Translated, it gives CAIKRAPSGRDNEQFF.

The chain employs TRBV30 and TRBJ2-7; D might be TRBD2 (5 bases). The CDR3 loop spans 14 amino acids. The V end lost 2 bases, the J end lost 1 base, and 12 bases lay between the germline ends. The germline V gene has CDR1 GTSNPN and CDR2 SVGIG (reference sequence). CDR3 sequence: CAWSKEDGSYEQYF. Here the CDR3 DNA reads TGTGCCTGGAGTAAGGAGGACGGATCCTACGAGCAGTACTTC.

In this sample, this clonotype turned up many times. The gene calls are TRBV5-1 and TRBJ2-1, with 8 bases that match TRBD2. CDR1 SGHRS and CDR2 YFSETQ come from the germline V gene. CDR3 length equals 15 residues. The V and J ends lost 6 bases and 4 bases, in that order; junction bases with no gene match: 9. The CDR3 DNA reads as TGCGCCAGCACTGGGTCGAGCGGGAGTTACAATGAGCAGTTCTTC. Translated, it gives CASTGSSGSYNEQFF.

This clonotype has a count of ten or more. This chain links TRBV12-3 or TRBV12-4 with TRBJ2-5, with 10 bases lining up with TRBD2. This CDR3 has 15 amino acids. With V trimmed by 3 bases and J by 4 bases, 5 bases remained unmatched. The CDR3 is CASSFLAGGGETQYF. CDR3 DNA: TGTGCCAGCAGTTTCTTAGCGGGAGGTGGAGAGACCCAGTACTTC.

This clonotype was recorded at least ten times. This chain links TRBV6-1 with TRBJ2-4; D gene ambiguous. The CDR3 is 12 residues long. CDR1 is MNHNS and CDR2 is SASEGT in the germline V gene. Trimming stripped 7 bases from V and 5 bases from J, with 9 bases between. CDR3 sequence: CASKEGQNIQYF. CDR3 bases: TGTGCCAGCAAGGAAGGCCAAAACATTCAGTACTTC.

This clonotype appeared many times. The chain recombines TRBV12-3 or TRBV12-4 with TRBJ1-5, with 9 bases fitting TRBD1. This CDR3 has 14 amino acids. V lost 6 bases and J lost 3; bases outside the gene matches: 3. CDR3 coding DNA: TGTGCCAGCAGAGGACAGGGGAACAATCAGCCCCAGCATTTT. Its protein is CASRGQGNNQPQHF.

V usage is TRBV6-1 and J usage is TRBJ1-2; weak D call: TRBD1 (5 bases). CDR3 size: 13 residues. V lost 11 bases and J lost 4, with 17 bases in between. Germline V gene data show CDR1 as MNHNS and CDR2 as SASEGT. The CDR3 is CAALPGGGYGYTF. DNA of the CDR3: TGTGCCGCCCTACCTGGGGGAGGCTATGGCTACACCTTC.

In this sample, this clonotype turned up a few times. This sequence joins TRBV7-9 and TRBJ1-2, with TRBD1 matching over 8 bases. V trimming: 6 bases; J trimming: 2 bases; junction bases outside the gene matches: 5. The CDR3 has 14 residues. Germline CDR1 and CDR2: SEHNR and FQNEAQ (reference sequence). The CDR3 bases are TGTGCCAGCAGACCCGGGACAGGCAACTATGGCTACACCTTC. Protein: CASRPGTGNYGYTF.

The chain carries TRBV28 and TRBJ2-1, with 11 nucleotides matching TRBD2. CDR1 and CDR2 (germline): MDHEN, SYDVKM. The CDR3 has 16 amino acids. V dropped 5 bases and J dropped 2; count of bases not matched to a gene: 5. In nucleotides, the CDR3 is TGTGCCAGCAGTCGATTGACTAGCGGGACCTACAATGAGCAGTTCTTC. Protein product: CASSRLTSGTYNEQFF.

The chain uses TRBV29-1 and TRBJ2-7; 8 nucleotides match TRBD2. Germline V gene sequence: CDR1 SQVTM, CDR2 ANQGSEA. With 5 bases clipped from V and 6 bases from J, the junction kept 12 bases outside the gene matches. The CDR3 runs 14 residues. CDR3 bases: TGCAGCGTTTACTCCGGGACTAGGTCCGCCGAGCAGTACTTC. Encoded protein: CSVYSGTRSAEQYF.

At least ten counts were recorded for this clonotype. The V gene is TRBV19, the J gene TRBJ2-7; 8 nucleotides match TRBD2. V gave up 9 bases and J gave up 2 bases; unmatched junction bases: 6. Germline lookup yields CDR1 LNHDA and CDR2 SQIVND (reference sequence). The CDR3 has 13 residues. CDR3 in DNA: TGTGCCAGCAGCGGGGGCAGGACCTACGAGCAGTACTTC. Protein sequence: CASSGGRTYEQYF.

The rearrangement joins TRBV27 to TRBJ2-1; TRBD2 agrees at 9 bases. This CDR3 region has 15 residues. V was clipped by 5 bases and J by 8 bases; unmatched bases: 10. Germline V CDR1 and CDR2: MNHEY, SMNVEV (reference sequence). The CDR3 DNA is TGTGCCAGCAGTCCTTCTAGCGGGAATTGGGATGAGCAGTTCTTC. Translated: CASSPSSGNWDEQFF.

The rearrangement links TRBV5-4 to TRBJ2-2; 7 positions match TRBD2. From germline, CDR1 is SGHNT and CDR2 YYREEE (reference sequence). The CDR3 runs to 16 residues. With V trimmed by 1 base and J by 0 bases, 3 bases remained unmatched. CDR3 residues: CASSLSSGANTGELFF. The CDR3 region has the DNA TGTGCCAGCAGCTTGTCTAGCGGCGCGAACACCGGGGAGCTGTTTTTT.